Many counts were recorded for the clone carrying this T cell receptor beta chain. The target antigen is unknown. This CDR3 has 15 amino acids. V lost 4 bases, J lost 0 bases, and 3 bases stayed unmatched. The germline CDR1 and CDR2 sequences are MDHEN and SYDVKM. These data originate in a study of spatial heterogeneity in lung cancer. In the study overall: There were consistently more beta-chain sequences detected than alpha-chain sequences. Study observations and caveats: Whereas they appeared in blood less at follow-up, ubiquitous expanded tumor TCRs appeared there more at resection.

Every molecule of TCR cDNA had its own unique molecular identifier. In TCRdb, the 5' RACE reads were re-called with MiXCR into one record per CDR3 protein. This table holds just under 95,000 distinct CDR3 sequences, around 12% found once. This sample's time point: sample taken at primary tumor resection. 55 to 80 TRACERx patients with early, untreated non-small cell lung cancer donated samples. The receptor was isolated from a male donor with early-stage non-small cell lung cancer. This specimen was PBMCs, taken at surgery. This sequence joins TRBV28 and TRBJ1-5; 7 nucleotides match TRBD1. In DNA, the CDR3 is TGTGCCAGCAGTTGGGACAGCTATAGCAATCAGCCCCAGCATTTT. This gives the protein CASSWDSYSNQPQHF.